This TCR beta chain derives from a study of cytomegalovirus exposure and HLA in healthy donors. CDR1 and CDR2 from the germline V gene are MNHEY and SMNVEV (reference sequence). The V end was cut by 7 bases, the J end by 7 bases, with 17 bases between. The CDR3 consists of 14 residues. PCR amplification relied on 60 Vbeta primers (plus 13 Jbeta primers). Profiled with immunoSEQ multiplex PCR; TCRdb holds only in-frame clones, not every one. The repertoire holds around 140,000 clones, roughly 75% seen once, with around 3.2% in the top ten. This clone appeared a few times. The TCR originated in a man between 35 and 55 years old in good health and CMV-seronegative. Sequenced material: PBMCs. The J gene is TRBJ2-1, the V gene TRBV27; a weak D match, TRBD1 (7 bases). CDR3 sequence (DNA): TGTGCCAGCACAGCCTCACAGGGGAGGAATGAGCAGTTCTTC. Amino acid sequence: CASTASQGRNEQFF.